The clone carrying this T cell receptor (beta chain) was recorded a few times. Antigen: not known. In TCRdb, the 5' RACE reads were re-called with MiXCR into one record per CDR3 protein. The sample contains fewer than 450,000 distinct CDR3 sequences, roughly 12% of which appear only once. The germline gives CDR1 SGHTA, CDR2 FQGNSA. V dropped 3 bases and J dropped 4; count of bases not matched to a gene: 7. The CDR3 length is 15 residues. The sample comes from a study of T cells after yellow fever vaccination. Study conclusions and caveats: A secondary response was less intense yet reached its peak sooner, at day 5 versus 15.

This sequence originates from a man aged 18 to 29 who received the YFV17D yellow fever vaccine. Sequencing used PBMCs, obtained on the day of the first yellow fever vaccination. This chain uses TRBV7-2 with TRBJ2-5; 8 nucleotides agree with TRBD2. Here the CDR3 DNA reads TGTGCCAGCAGCTTTAAGTCTAGCGGGCTAGAGACCCAGTACTTC. This sequence encodes CASSFKSSGLETQYF.